These T cell receptor beta chains were read from a single sample in a study of blood T cell repertoires in COVID-19. Produced via immunoSEQ multiplex PCR; TCRdb's table is partial and in-frame only. The data hold 250,000 or so clones, with about 88% observed a single time. Sequencing was performed on PBMCs or T cells enriched from blood (not recorded which). The origin of the receptors is a woman between 45 and 65 years old who had been exposed to COVID-19. Both conserved end residues are part of each CDR3. The D gene is left open where the match is weak. Not every row has a clone size; where given, it reads once, few, many or a size class.

j_call	v_call	cdr3_length	clone_size	d_call	cdr3_aa	cdr3_nt
TRBJ2-5	TRBV30	12	-	TRBD1	CAWGKGGETQYF	TGTGCCTGGGGCAAAGGGGGCGAGACCCAGTACTTC
TRBJ1-2	TRBV7-2	14	-	-	CASSRTGYLSTYTF	TGTGCCAGCAGTCGTACAGGGTATTTAAGTACCTACACCTTC
TRBJ1-1	TRBV5-1	11	-	-	CASSFGQKAFF	TGCGCCAGCAGCTTCGGACAGAAAGCTTTCTTT
TRBJ1-6	TRBV20-1	15	-	-	CSASEDGVPLSPLHF	TGCAGTGCTAGTGAGGACGGGGTACCTTTGTCACCCCTCCACTTT
TRBJ1-4	TRBV7-2	15	-	-	CASSLKTGSGEKLFF	TGTGCCAGCAGCCTTAAAACAGGGTCCGGTGAAAAACTGTTTTTT
TRBJ1-1	TRBV6-5	13	-	-	CASSYFGGTEAFF	TGTGCCAGCAGTTACTTCGGGGGCACTGAAGCTTTCTTT
TRBJ2-7	TRBV7-6	15	-	-	CASSSSAGPGLEQYF	TGTGCCAGCAGCTCCTCAGCCGGTCCAGGGCTCGAGCAGTACTTC
TRBJ1-3	TRBV23-1	16	-	-	CASSFRARYSGNTIYF	TGCGCCAGCAGTTTTCGAGCCCGCTACTCTGGAAACACCATATATTTT
TRBJ1-5	TRBV7-2	12	few	TRBD1	CASSFTGEPQHF	TGTGCCAGCAGCTTTACAGGGGAACCCCAGCATTTT
TRBJ2-5	TRBV18	16	-	TRBD2	CASSPRRAGGVETQYF	TGTGCCAGCTCCCCCCGGCGAGCGGGGGGGGTGGAGACCCAGTACTTC
TRBJ1-6	TRBV5-1	16	-	-	CASSLGAQPLNSPLHF	TGCGCCAGCAGCTTGGGGGCACAGCCATTAAATTCACCCCTCCACTTT
TRBJ1-5	TRBV6-7	16	once	TRBD1	CASLRTGSYSNQPQHF	TGTGCCAGCCTTAGGACAGGTTCATATAGCAATCAGCCCCAGCATTTT
TRBJ1-1	TRBV6-6	14	-	-	CASSPLNSNTEAFF	TGTGCCAGCAGTCCCCTTAACTCGAACACTGAAGCTTTCTTT
TRBJ1-1	TRBV25-1	15	-	-	CASSPTWGRDTEAFF	TGTGCCAGCAGTCCTACGTGGGGGAGGGACACTGAAGCTTTCTTT
TRBJ1-2	TRBV14	15	-	TRBD1	CASSQGPGQGSGYTF	TGTGCCAGCAGCCAAGGACCGGGACAGGGGTCTGGCTACACCTTC
TRBJ2-1	TRBV18	17	once	TRBD2	CASSPSIAGGIYNEQFF	TGTGCCAGCTCACCTTCTATAGCGGGGGGGATCTACAATGAGCAGTTCTTC
TRBJ2-3	TRBV27	12	-	-	CASSSLPDTQYF	TGTGCCAGCAGTTCACTCCCAGATACGCAGTATTTT
TRBJ1-3	TRBV12-3/TRBV12-4	11	-	-	CASTLGNTIYF	TGTGCCAGCACTCTTGGAAACACCATATATTTT
TRBJ2-7	TRBV7-2	15	-	TRBD1	CASSLRQGVSYEQYF	TGTGCCAGCAGCTTAAGACAGGGGGTCTCCTACGAGCAGTACTTC
TRBJ1-2	TRBV5-4	12	-	-	CASGVGRGGYTF	TGTGCCAGCGGCGTGGGCAGGGGCGGCTACACCTTC
TRBJ1-1	TRBV13	15	many	TRBD1	CASSKWGQGDTEAFF	TGTGCCAGCAGTAAATGGGGACAGGGGGACACTGAAGCTTTCTTT
TRBJ1-2	TRBV3-1/TRBV3-2	13	-	TRBD1	CATRDRGVYGYTF	TGTGCCACCCGGGACAGGGGGGTCTATGGCTACACCTTC
TRBJ1-2	TRBV5-6	12	-	-	CASSPLNFVYTF	TGTGCCAGCAGCCCCTTGAACTTCGTCTACACCTTC
TRBJ1-1	TRBV4-3	14	-	-	CASSQDPRNTEAFF	TGCGCCAGCAGCCAAGATCCCCGGAACACTGAAGCTTTCTTT
TRBJ1-1	TRBV10-3	11	-	-	CASSGITEAFF	TGTGCCTCCTCAGGGATCACTGAAGCTTTCTTT
TRBJ1-3	TRBV6-5	16	-	TRBD1	CASSYSTGPSGNTIYF	TGTGCCAGCAGTTACTCGACAGGGCCCTCTGGAAACACCATATATTTT
TRBJ2-5	TRBV28	17	-	TRBD2	CASSQLGASREGETQYF	TGTGCCAGCAGCCAACTCGGTGCGTCGCGGGAGGGAGAGACCCAGTACTTC
TRBJ1-1	TRBV18	14	-	-	CASSPIGGNTEAFF	TGTGCCAGCTCACCCATCGGTGGGAACACTGAAGCTTTCTTT
TRBJ1-1	TRBV12-3/TRBV12-4	13	-	-	CASSLLQNTEAFF	TGTGCCAGCAGTTTATTACAGAACACTGAAGCTTTCTTT
TRBJ2-7	TRBV5-1	14	-	TRBD1	CASSFRQGAYEQYF	TGCGCCAGCAGCTTTCGACAGGGGGCGTACGAGCAGTACTTC
TRBJ2-3	TRBV2	15	-	TRBD2	CASSPTSGGANTQYF	TGTGCCAGCAGTCCGACTAGCGGGGGGGCTAATACGCAGTATTTT
TRBJ1-3	TRBV5-1	16	-	TRBD1	CASSSGTGVSGNTIYF	TGCGCCAGCAGCTCGGGGACAGGGGTATCTGGAAACACCATATATTTT
TRBJ1-4	TRBV28	14	few	-	CASSLPATNEKLFF	TGTGCCAGCAGTTTGCCGGCAACTAATGAAAAACTGTTTTTT
TRBJ1-1	TRBV18	13	-	-	CASSPTTNTEAFF	TGTGCCAGCTCACCAACAACGAACACTGAAGCTTTCTTT
TRBJ2-1	TRBV5-6	13	-	-	CASSLGNRDEQFF	TGTGCCAGCAGCTTGGGGAACAGGGATGAGCAGTTCTTC
TRBJ1-2	TRBV27	12	once	-	CASGDYVVGYTF	TGTGCCAGCGGGGACTATGTCGTAGGCTACACCTTC
TRBJ2-2	TRBV5-4	17	-	-	CASKLTGGRRVTGELFF	TGTGCCAGCAAGTTAACGGGGGGCCGCCGGGTCACCGGGGAGCTGTTTTTT